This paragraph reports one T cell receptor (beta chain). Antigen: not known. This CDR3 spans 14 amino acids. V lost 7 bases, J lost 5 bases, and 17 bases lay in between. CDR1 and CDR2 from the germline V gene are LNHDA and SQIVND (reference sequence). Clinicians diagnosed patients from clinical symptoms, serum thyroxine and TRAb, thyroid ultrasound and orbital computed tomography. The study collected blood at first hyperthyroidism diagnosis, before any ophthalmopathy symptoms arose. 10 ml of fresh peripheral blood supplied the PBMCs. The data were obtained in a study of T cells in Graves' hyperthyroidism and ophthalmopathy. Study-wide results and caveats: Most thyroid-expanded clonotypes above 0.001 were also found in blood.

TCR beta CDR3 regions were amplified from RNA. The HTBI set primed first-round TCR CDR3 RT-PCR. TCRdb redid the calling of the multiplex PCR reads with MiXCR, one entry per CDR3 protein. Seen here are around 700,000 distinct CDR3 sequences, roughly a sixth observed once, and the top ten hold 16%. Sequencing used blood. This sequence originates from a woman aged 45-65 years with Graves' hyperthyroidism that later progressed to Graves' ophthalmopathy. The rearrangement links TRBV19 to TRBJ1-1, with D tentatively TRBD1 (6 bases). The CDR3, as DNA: TGTGCCAGTACCCCGACCGGGGGCGGAACTGAAGCTTTCTTT. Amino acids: CASTPTGGGTEAFF.